Each of the 24 T cell receptor beta chains below was sequenced from the same sample in a study of identical twins. TCRdb reprocessed the 5' RACE reads with MiXCR, giving one entry per CDR3 protein. The table has approximately 600,000 distinct CDR3 sequences, around a tenth seen once. The same sample was also used in a study of yellow fever vaccine responses in identical twins.

Sequencing was carried out using PBMCs. These receptors came from a woman between 18 and 29 years old in good health.

This clonotype has at least ten counts. The V and J genes are TRBV12-3 or TRBV12-4 and TRBJ1-5; unclear D gene. This CDR3 region has 14 residues. V was pared by 6 bases and J by 3 bases, with 12 bases between. Here the CDR3 DNA reads TGTGCCAGCAGATACTTGTCGAACAATCAGCCCCAGCATTTT. Protein: CASRYLSNNQPQHF.

This clonotype was picked up a small number of times. This chain joins TRBV5-5 and TRBJ1-3, with D unclear. Per the germline V gene, CDR1 is SGHKS and CDR2 is YYEKEE (reference sequence). Trimming removed 6 bases from V and 8 bases from J, with 18 bases in between. The CDR3 runs 14 residues. The CDR3 sequence is CASKGFSGEDTIYF. The CDR3 nucleotides read TGTGCCAGCAAGGGATTTTCCGGCGAGGACACCATATATTTT.

This chain connects TRBV29-1 to TRBJ2-1, with D perhaps matching TRBD1 (5 bases). The V gene lost 4 bases and the J gene lost 4 bases, with 14 bases spanning the gap. CDR1 is SQVTM, CDR2 ANQGSEA, per germline. The CDR3 sequence is 14 residues long. CDR3 amino acids: CSVVLLGDYNEQFF. CDR3 bases: TGCAGCGTTGTTTTGTTAGGGGATTACAATGAGCAGTTCTTC.

This clonotype occurred many times. This rearrangement joins TRBV12-3 or TRBV12-4 to TRBJ1-1; D unresolved. CDR3 length: 13 amino acids. The V gene lost 6 bases and the J gene lost 1 base, with 9 bases spanning the gap. The CDR3 region is CASSTGQNTEAFF. In DNA form, the CDR3 reads TGTGCCAGCAGCACGGGTCAGAACACTGAAGCTTTCTTT.

In this sample, this clonotype turned up many times. The chain links TRBV4-3 to TRBJ2-7, with D possibly TRBD2 on 5 matching bases. V was clipped by 0 bases and J by 6 bases, with 9 bases between them. Germline V gene lookup returns CDR1 LGHNA and CDR2 YSLEER. The CDR3 covers 13 residues. In DNA form, the CDR3 reads TGCGCCAGCAGCCAAGATCGGGGTAGCGAGCAGTACTTC. Protein product: CASSQDRGSEQYF.

This clonotype showed up many times. V and J are TRBV27 and TRBJ2-2; 7 bases line up with TRBD2. With 3 bases clipped from V and 7 bases from J, the junction kept 8 bases outside the gene matches. Per germline, CDR1 MNHEY and CDR2 SMNVEV (reference sequence). This CDR3 has 15 amino acids. The CDR3 here is CASSLAGLLSGELFF. The CDR3 DNA sequence: TGTGCCAGCAGTTTGGCGGGACTACTGAGCGGGGAGCTGTTTTTT.

This clonotype was seen only a few times. The chain carries TRBV3-1 and TRBJ2-2; the D gene is possibly TRBD2 (7 bases). With 4 bases removed from V and 4 bases from J, the gap between germline ends came to 19 bases. The length of the CDR3 is 17 residues. CDR1 LGHDT and CDR2 YNNKEL come from the germline V gene (reference sequence). The CDR3 nucleotides read TGTGCCAGCAGCCGCGCGGGGGCGGGGCAAGTCACCGGGGAGCTGTTTTTT. It translates to CASSRAGAGQVTGELFF.

This clonotype has only a few counts. This chain connects TRBV7-2 to TRBJ1-5, with D uncertain. CDR3 size: 12 residues. The V end lost 7 bases, the J end lost 6 bases, and 10 bases lay between the germline ends. Germline lookup yields CDR1 SGHTA and CDR2 FQGNSA. CDR3 nucleotide sequence: TGTGCCAGCAACGTAGCTGGTCAGCCCCAGCATTTT. This sequence encodes CASNVAGQPQHF.

This clonotype turned up a few times. The rearrangement links TRBV21-1 to TRBJ2-1; TRBD2, as called in the table, went unchecked against the DNA. TRBV21-1 constitutes a pseudogene. The CDR3 spans 17 residues. The DNA for the CDR3 is TGTGCCAGCAGCAAAGTCCTTGGCGGGGTCTACTACAATGAGCAGTTCTTC. It is translated as CASSKVLGGVYYNEQFF.

This clonotype was detected ten times or more. The rearrangement uses TRBV29-1 and TRBJ2-1, with 7 nucleotides matching TRBD1. The CDR3 loop spans 15 amino acids. The V segment lost 2 bases and the J segment 6 bases; nucleotides outside the gene matches: 10. Germline loops: CDR1 SQVTM, CDR2 ANQGSEA. The CDR3, as DNA: TGCAGCGTTGAATTCCCCAGGGGGTTCCCCAATGAGCAGTTCTTC. It encodes CSVEFPRGFPNEQFF.

This clonotype was recorded many times. J is TRBJ2-7 and V is TRBV5-1, with TRBD1 identical over 8 bases. The V and J ends lost 2 bases and 6 bases, in that order; junction bases with no gene match: 7. Germline CDR1 reads SGHRS; CDR2 reads YFSETQ. There are 14 residues in the CDR3. CDR3 bases: TGCGCCAGCAGCTTTAGGACAGGGTCGCTCGAGCAGTACTTC. Amino acids: CASSFRTGSLEQYF.

This chain links TRBV18 with TRBJ2-4; 11 bases map to TRBD2. Germline V gene data show CDR1 as KGHSH and CDR2 as LQKENI. This CDR3 comprises 20 residues. The V gene end was trimmed by 5 bases and the J gene end by 1 base; junction bases not matched to a gene: 16. The CDR3 coding sequence is TGTGCCAGCTCAGCACTTGTAGCACTAGCGGGAGTCACGGCCAAAAACATTCAGTACTTC. This translates into CASSALVALAGVTAKNIQYF.

This clonotype was seen at least ten times. At one end the junction does not follow the germline gene, possibly because of a read error. This sequence joins TRBV5-1 and TRBJ1-1, with a weak D call TRBD1 (6 bases). This CDR3 comprises 13 residues. Germline-derived CDR1 and CDR2 are SGHRS and YFSETQ. The CDR3 nucleotides are TGTGCCAGCAGCTTGGTCCAGGGGACTGAAGCTTTCTTT. This translates into CASSLVQGTEAFF. Using reference TRBV5-1 and TRBJ1-1 for the parts outside the CDR3, the full variable domain is KAGVTQTPRYLIKTRGQQVTLSCSPISGHRSVSWYQQTPGQGLQFLFEYFSETQRNKGNFPGRFSGRQFSNSRSEMNVSTLELGDSALYLCASSLVQGTEAFFGQGTRLTVV.

Comments on this clonotype: This may stem from a read error, because a much larger clone lies one nucleotide away. The V gene is TRBV6-1, the J gene TRBJ2-2, with D unclear. CDR3 length: 13 amino acids. The germline V gene encodes CDR1 MNHNS and CDR2 SASEGT. CDR3: CASRPPNNGELFF. DNA for the CDR3: TGTGCCAGCAGACCTCCCAACAACGGGGAGCTGTTTTTT.

There are a few counts of this clonotype. The chain recombines TRBV3-1 with TRBJ2-5; either TRBD1 or TRBD2 may fit D (5 bases each). V lost 3 bases and J 4 bases, leaving 21 bases between the germline ends. The CDR3 runs 17 residues. Germline V gene lookup returns CDR1 LGHDT and CDR2 YNNKEL (reference sequence). CDR3 in DNA: TGTGCCAGCAGCCATGGGGGTCCCGGAGGTTTGGGAGAGACCCAGTACTTC. Protein sequence: CASSHGGPGGLGETQYF.

This chain joins TRBV18 and TRBJ2-3; 9 bases match TRBD1. CDR1 and CDR2 (germline): KGHSH, LQKENI. The trim removed 4 bases at V and 1 base at J, leaving 3 bases unmatched. The CDR3 has 15 residues. The CDR3 here is CASSQRTGGTDTQYF. The CDR3 DNA reads TGTGCCAGCTCACAGCGGACAGGGGGCACAGATACGCAGTATTTT.

The chain links TRBV20-1 to TRBJ2-7; TRBD1 matches at 10 bases. The V gene's germline CDR1 is DFQATT and CDR2 SNEGSKA (reference sequence). The length of the CDR3 is 15 residues. Losses at the gene ends were 4 bases for V and 5 bases for J; bases not matched to a gene: 11. The CDR3 DNA follows: TGCAGTGCTATATCCCGGGACAGGGGATTGCACGAGCAGTACTTC. It specifies CSAISRDRGLHEQYF.

V usage is TRBV27 and J usage is TRBJ2-1; D possibly corresponds to TRBD2 (5 bases). The V and J ends lost 6 bases and 8 bases respectively, with 11 bases between them. The CDR3 runs to 12 residues. Per germline, CDR1 MNHEY and CDR2 SMNVEV (reference sequence). This CDR3 reads CASRSGLYEQFF. The DNA of the CDR3 is TGTGCCAGCAGATCGGGGTTGTATGAGCAGTTCTTC.

Note on this clonotype: A read error is possible here, since a much larger clone lies one base away. The chain carries TRBV12-3 or TRBV12-4 and TRBJ2-1; 15 nucleotides line up with TRBD2. This CDR3 contains 17 residues. V was clipped by 6 bases and J by 9 bases; unmatched bases: 12. The CDR3 here is CASSPWTSGRAGGEQFF. The DNA of the CDR3 is TGTGCCAGCAGCCCCTGGACTAGCGGGAGGGCCGGGGGTGAGCAGTTCTTC.

In its sample, this clonotype was seen many times. The V gene is TRBV28, the J gene TRBJ2-3; D is undetermined. The germline V gene has CDR1 MDHEN and CDR2 SYDVKM. There are 15 residues in the CDR3. V lost 3 bases, J lost 10 bases, and 20 bases lay in between. The CDR3 sequence is CASSFPAAESEAQYF. In DNA, the CDR3 is TGTGCCAGCAGTTTCCCTGCGGCCGAGTCCGAGGCGCAGTATTTT.

Turning to this clonotype: The conserved phenylalanine or tryptophan is not found at the CDR3 terminus, so this likely reflects a read error. The CDR3 protein is CASSLSGSYNEQFS. CDR3 nucleotide sequence: TGCGCCAGCAGCTTGTCCGGTTCCTACAATGAGCAGTTCTCC. The chain is built from TRBV5-1 and TRBJ2-1; D gene ambiguous. Germline lookup yields CDR1 SGHRS and CDR2 YFSETQ. The CDR3 has 14 residues. V shed 1 base and J shed 1 base, with 6 bases lying between them.

The chain couples TRBV7-3 to TRBJ2-5; D possibly corresponds to TRBD1 (5 bases). This CDR3 has 13 amino acids. Trimming removed 8 bases at V and 2 bases at J, with 12 bases between. CDR1 and CDR2 (germline): SGHTA, FQGTGA. The CDR3 nucleotides are TGTGCCAGCCGTCCCAGGGTACAAGAGACCCAGTACTTC. This translates into CASRPRVQETQYF.

The chain has TRBV5-1 and TRBJ2-1; possibly TRBD2 for D (5 bases). Germline lookup yields CDR1 SGHRS and CDR2 YFSETQ. Trimming left V 3 bases short and J 7 bases short, with 17 bases between. CDR3 length: 15 amino acids. DNA of the CDR3: TGCGCCAGCAGCTCCACTAGTAGTTCGGGGAATGAGCAGTTCTTC. Translating it yields CASSSTSSSGNEQFF.

This chain connects TRBV7-2 to TRBJ2-2; no firm D call. The CDR3 consists of 17 residues. V dropped 4 bases and J dropped 3 bases, with 18 bases sitting between them. Germline V CDR1 and CDR2: SGHTA, FQGNSA. CDR3 nucleotides: TGTGCCAGCAGCTCACCCCACATAGTCCAGTACACCGGGGAGCTGTTTTTT. Translated: CASSSPHIVQYTGELFF.